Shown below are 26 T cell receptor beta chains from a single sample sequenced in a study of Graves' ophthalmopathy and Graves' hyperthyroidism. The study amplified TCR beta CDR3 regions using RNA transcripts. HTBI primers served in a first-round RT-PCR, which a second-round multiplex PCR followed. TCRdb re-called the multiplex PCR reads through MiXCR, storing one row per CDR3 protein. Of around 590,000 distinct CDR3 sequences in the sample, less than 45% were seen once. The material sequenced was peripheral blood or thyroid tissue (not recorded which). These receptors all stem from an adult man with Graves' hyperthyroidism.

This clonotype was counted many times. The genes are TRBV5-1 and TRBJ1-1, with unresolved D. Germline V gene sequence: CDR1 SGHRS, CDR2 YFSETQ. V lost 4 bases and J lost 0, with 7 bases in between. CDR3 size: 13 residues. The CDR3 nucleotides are TGCGCCAGCAGCGCCGGTATGAACACTGAAGCTTTCTTT. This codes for CASSAGMNTEAFF.

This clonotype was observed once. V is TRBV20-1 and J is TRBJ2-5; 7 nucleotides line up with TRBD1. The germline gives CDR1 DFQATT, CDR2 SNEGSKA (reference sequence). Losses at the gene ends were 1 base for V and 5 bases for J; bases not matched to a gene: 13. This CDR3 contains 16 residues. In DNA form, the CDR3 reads TGCAGTGCTAGAGGGGAAATCGGGACAGCCTCGGAGACCCAGTACTTC. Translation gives CSARGEIGTASETQYF.

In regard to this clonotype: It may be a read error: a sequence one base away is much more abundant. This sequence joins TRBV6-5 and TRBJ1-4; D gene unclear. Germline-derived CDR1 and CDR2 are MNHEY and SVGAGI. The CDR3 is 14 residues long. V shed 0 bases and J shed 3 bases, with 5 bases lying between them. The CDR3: CASSYSLANEKLFF. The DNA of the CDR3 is TGTGCCAGCAGTTACTCGTTAGCTAATGAAAAACTGTTTTTT.

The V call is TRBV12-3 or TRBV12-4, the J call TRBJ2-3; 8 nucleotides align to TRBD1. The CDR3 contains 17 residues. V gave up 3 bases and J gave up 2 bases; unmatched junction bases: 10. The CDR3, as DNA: TGTGCCAGCAGTTTGGAGACAGGGGATTTGAACACAGATACGCAGTATTTT. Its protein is CASSLETGDLNTDTQYF.

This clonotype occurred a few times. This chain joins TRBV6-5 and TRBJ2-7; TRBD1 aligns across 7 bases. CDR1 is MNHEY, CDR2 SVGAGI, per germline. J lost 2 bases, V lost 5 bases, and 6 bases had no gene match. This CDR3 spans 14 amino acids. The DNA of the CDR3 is TGTGCCAGCAGTCAACAGGGGAATACCTACGAGCAGTACTTC. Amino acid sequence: CASSQQGNTYEQYF.

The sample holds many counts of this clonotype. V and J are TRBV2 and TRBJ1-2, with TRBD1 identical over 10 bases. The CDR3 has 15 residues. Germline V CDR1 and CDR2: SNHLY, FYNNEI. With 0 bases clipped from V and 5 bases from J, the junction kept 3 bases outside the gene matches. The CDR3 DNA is TGTGCCAGCAGTGAAGCCCCGGGACAGGGGTATGGCTACACCTTC. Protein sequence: CASSEAPGQGYGYTF.

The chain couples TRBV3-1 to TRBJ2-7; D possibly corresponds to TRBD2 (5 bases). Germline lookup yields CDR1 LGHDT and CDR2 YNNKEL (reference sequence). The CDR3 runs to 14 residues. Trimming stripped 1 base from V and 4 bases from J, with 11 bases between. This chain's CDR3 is CASSQAGLDYEQYF. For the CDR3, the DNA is TGTGCCAGCAGCCAAGCAGGACTCGATTACGAGCAGTACTTC.

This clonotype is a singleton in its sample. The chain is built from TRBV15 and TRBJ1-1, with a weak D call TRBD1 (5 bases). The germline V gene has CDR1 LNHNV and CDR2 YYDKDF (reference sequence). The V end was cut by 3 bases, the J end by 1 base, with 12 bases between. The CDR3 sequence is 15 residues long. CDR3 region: CATSSVTGQNTEAFF. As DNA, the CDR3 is TGTGCCACCAGCAGCGTCACAGGACAGAACACTGAAGCTTTCTTT.

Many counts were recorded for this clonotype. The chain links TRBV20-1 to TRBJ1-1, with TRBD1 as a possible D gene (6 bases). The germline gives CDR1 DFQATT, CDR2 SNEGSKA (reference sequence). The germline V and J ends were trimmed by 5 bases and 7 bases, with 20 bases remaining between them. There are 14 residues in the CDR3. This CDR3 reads CSASLEGGFNEAFF. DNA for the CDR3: TGCAGTGCTTCTCTTGAAGGGGGATTTAATGAAGCTTTCTTT.

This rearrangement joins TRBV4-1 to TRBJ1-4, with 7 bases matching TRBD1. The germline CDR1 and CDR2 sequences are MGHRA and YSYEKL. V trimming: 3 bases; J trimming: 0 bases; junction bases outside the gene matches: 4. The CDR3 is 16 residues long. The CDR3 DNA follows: TGCGCCAGCAGCCACGGACAGGACTCAACTAATGAAAAACTGTTTTTT. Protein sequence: CASSHGQDSTNEKLFF.

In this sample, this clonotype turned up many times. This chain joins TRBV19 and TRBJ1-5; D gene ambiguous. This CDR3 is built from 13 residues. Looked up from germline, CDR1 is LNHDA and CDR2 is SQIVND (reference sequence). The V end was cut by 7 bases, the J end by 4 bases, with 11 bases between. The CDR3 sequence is CASTYGQNQPQHF. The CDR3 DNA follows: TGTGCCAGTACCTATGGGCAGAATCAGCCCCAGCATTTT.

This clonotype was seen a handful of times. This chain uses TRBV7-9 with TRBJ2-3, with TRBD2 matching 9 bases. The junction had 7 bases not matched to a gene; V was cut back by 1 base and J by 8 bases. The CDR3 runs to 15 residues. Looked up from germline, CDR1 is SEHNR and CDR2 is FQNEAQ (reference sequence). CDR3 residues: CASSLVEEAGGTQYF. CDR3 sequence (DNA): TGTGCCAGCAGCTTAGTGGAGGAAGCGGGGGGTACGCAGTATTTT. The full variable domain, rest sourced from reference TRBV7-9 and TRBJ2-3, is DTGVSQNPRHKITKRGQNVTFRCDPISEHNRLYWYRQTLGQGPEFLTYFQNEAQLEKSRLLSDRFSAERPKGSFSTLEIQRTEQGDSAMYLCASSLVEEAGGTQYFGPGTRLTVL.

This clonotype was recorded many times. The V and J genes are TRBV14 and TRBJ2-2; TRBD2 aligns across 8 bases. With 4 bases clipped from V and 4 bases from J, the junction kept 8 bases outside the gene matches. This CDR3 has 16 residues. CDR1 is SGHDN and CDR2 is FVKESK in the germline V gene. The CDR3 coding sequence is TGTGCCAGCAGCCCGCGGACTAGCTGGCGCACCGGGGAGCTGTTTTTT. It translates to CASSPRTSWRTGELFF.

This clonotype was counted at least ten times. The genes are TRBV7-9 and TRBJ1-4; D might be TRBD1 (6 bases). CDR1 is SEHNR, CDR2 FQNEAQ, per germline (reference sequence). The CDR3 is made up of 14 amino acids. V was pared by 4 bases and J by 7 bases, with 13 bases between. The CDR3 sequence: CASSWDTVREKLFF. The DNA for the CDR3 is TGTGCCAGCAGCTGGGACACCGTTCGTGAAAAACTGTTTTTT.

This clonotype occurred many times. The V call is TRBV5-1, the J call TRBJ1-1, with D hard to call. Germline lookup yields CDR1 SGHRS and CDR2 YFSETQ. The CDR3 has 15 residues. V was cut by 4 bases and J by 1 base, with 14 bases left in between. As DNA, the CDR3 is TGCGCCAGCAGCCTCTTGGTTGGGAAGAACACTGAAGCTTTCTTT. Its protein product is CASSLLVGKNTEAFF.

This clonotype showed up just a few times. The CDR3 sequence is CAWSEGPFVAYF. In DNA, the CDR3 is TGTGCCTGGAGTGAGGGCCCATTCGTGGCGTACTTC. The V and J genes are TRBV30 and TRBJ2-7; D call uncertain. In germline, CDR1 is GTSNPN, CDR2 SVGIG (reference sequence). Between the trimmed V and J ends, which lost 1 base and 12 bases, there was a span of 16 bases. This CDR3 region has 12 residues.

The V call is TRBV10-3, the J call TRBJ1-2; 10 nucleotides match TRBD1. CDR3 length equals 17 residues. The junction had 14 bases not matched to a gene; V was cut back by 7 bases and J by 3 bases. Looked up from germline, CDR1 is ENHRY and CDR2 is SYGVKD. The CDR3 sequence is CAINTRDRGGFDYGYTF. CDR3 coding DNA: TGTGCCATCAATACCCGGGACAGGGGAGGCTTCGACTATGGCTACACCTTC.

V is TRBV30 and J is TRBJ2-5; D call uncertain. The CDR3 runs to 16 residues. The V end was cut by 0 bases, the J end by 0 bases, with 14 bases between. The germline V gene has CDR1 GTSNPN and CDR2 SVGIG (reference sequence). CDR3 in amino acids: CAWSVVQQPYQETQYF. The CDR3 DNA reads TGTGCCTGGAGTGTAGTTCAGCAACCGTACCAAGAGACCCAGTACTTC.

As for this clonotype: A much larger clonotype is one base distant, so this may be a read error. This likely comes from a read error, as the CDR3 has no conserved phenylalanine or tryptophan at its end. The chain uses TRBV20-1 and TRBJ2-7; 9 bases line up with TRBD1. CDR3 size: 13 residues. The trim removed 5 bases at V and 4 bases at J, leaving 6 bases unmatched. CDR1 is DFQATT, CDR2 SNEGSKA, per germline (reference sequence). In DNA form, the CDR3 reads TGCAGTGCTCCGGGACAGGGAAAATACGAGCAGTACCTC. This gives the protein CSAPGQGKYEQYL.

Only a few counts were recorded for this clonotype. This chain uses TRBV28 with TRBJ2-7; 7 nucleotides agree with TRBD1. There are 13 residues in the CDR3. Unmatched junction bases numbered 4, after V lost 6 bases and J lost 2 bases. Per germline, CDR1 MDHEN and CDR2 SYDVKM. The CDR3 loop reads CASRDQGAYEQYF. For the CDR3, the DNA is TGTGCCAGCAGGGATCAGGGGGCCTACGAGCAGTACTTC.

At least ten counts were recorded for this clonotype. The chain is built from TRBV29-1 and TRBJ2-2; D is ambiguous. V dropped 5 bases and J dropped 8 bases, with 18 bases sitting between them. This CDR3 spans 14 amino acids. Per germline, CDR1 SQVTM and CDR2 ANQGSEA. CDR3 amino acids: CSVMFLGQLGELFF. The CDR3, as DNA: TGCAGCGTTATGTTCCTAGGTCAATTAGGGGAGCTGTTTTTT.

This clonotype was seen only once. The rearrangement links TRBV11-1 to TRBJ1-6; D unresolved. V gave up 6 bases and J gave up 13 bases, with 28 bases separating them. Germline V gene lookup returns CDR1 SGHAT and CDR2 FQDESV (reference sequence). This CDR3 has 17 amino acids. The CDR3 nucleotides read TGTGCCAGCAGTTCCTCTTTTAGGGCCATACCCCTTTTCCCCCTCCACTTT. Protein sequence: CASSSSFRAIPLFPLHF.

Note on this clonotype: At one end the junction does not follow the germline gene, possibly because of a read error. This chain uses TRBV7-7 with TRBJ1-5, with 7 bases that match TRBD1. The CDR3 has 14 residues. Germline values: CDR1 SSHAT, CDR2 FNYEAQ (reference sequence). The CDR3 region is CASSSRAGGETQHF. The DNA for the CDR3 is TGTGCTAGCAGCTCTAGGGCAGGGGGAGAGACCCAGCATTTT.

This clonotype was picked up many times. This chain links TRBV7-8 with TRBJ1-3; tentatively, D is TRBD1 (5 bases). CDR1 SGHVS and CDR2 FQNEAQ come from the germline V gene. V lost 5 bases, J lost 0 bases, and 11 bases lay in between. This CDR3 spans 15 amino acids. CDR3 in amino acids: CASSSRGGSGNTIYF. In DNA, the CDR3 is TGTGCCAGCAGCAGCCGCGGGGGCTCTGGAAACACCATATATTTT.

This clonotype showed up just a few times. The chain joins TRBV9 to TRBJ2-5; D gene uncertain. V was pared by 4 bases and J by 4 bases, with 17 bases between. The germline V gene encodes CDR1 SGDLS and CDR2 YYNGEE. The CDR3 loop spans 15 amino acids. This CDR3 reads CASSQEPIPRETQYF. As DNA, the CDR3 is TGTGCCAGCAGCCAAGAACCTATTCCGAGAGAGACCCAGTACTTC.

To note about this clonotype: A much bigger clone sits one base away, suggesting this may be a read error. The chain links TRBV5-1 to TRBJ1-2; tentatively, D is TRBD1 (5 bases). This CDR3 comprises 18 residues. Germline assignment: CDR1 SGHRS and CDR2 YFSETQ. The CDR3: CASSLGVGTGKANYGHTF. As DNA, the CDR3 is TGCGCCAGCAGCTTGGGAGTCGGGACGGGAAAAGCTAACTATGGCCACACCTTC.